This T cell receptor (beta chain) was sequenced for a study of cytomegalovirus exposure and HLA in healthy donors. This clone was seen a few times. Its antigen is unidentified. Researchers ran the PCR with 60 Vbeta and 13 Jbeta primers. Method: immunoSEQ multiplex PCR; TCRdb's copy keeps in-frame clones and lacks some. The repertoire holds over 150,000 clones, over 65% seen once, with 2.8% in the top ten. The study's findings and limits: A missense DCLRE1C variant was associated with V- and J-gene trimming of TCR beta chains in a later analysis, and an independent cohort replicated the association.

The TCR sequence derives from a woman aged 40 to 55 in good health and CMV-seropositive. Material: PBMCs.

The CDR3 nucleotides are TGTGCCAGCAGCTTCGAGACAGCGTCACAGCCCCAGCATTTT. Protein sequence: CASSFETASQPQHF. J is TRBJ1-5 and V is TRBV7-2, with TRBD1 as a possible D gene (5 bases). Looked up from germline, CDR1 is SGHTA and CDR2 is FQGNSA. Trimming took off 3 bases at V and 7 bases at J, with 13 bases between the two ends. The CDR3 totals 14 residues.